The clone carrying this TCR beta chain has just a few counts. The target antigen is unknown. Germline assignment: CDR1 SGHRS and CDR2 YFSETQ. The ends lost 5 bases at V and 1 base at J; junction bases unmatched: 9. The CDR3 covers 16 residues. With a J-beta primer mix and a sample-barcoded 5' primer, a second PCR ran roughly 6 to 12 cycles. TCRdb fed the 5' RACE reads into MiXCR, producing one record per CDR3 protein. The top ten clones hold under 35% of a sample with hundreds of thousands of distinct CDR3 sequences, around 45% of them seen once. This entry belongs to a study of blood T cells in healthy people across ages. Study results and caveats: Possibly confounding the expanded clonotype changes was the fact that donor CMV status was unknown.

Drawing of peripheral blood yielded 7.5 to 10 milliliters from each donor. Isolation yielded PBMCs, at least 7 million per sample, in every case. The sequenced sample consisted of blood. This receptor was obtained from a woman between 55 and 75 years old in good health. The chain joins TRBV5-1 to TRBJ1-1, with 9 bases aligning to TRBD1. The CDR3 is CASRWGPGQGNTEAFF. CDR3 DNA sequence: TGCGCCAGCAGATGGGGCCCGGGACAGGGGAACACTGAAGCTTTCTTT.